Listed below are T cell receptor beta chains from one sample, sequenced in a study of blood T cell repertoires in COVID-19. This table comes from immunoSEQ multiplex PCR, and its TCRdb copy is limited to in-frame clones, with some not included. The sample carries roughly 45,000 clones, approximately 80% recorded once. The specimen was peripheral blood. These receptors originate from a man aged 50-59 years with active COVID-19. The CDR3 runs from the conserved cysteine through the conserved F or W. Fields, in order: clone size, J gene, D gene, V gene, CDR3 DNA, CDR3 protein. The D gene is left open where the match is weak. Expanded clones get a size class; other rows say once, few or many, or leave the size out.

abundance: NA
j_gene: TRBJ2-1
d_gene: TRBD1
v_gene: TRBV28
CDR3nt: TGTGCCAGCAGTACACCGGGACAGGGATCGTACGAGCAGTTCTTC
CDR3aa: CASSTPGQGSYEQFF

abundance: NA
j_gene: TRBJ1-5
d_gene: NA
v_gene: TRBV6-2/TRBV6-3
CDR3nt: TGTGCCAGCAGTTCCCGAAACTACGGGAATCAGCCCCAGCATTTT
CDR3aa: CASSSRNYGNQPQHF

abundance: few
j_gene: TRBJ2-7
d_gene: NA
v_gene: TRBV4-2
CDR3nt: TGTGCCAGCAGCCAAGATGAGGGTAGCTCCTACGAGCAGTACTTC
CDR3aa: CASSQDEGSSYEQYF

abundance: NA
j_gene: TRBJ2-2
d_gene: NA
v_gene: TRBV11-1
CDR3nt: TGTGCCAGCGGCCAAACCACCGGGGAGCTGTTTTTT
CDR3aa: CASGQTTGELFF

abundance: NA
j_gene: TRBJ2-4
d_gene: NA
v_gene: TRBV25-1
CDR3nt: TGTGCCAGCAGTGAAAGAGGAGGTGCCAAAAACATTCAGTACTTC
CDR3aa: CASSERGGAKNIQYF

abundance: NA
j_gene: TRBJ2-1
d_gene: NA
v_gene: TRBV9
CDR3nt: TGTGCCAGCAGCCCGCAGGGTTACAATGAGCAGTTCTTC
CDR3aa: CASSPQGYNEQFF

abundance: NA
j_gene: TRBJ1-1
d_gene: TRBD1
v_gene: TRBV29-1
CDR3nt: TGCAGCGTCTCTCGACAGGGAACTGAAGCTTTCTTT
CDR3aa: CSVSRQGTEAFF

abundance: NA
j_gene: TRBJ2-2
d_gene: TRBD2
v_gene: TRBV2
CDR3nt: TGTGCCAGCACTAGCGGGGCCACCGGGGAGCTGTTTTTT
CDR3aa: CASTSGATGELFF

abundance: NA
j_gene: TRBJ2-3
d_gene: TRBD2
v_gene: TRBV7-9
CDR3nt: TGTGCCAGCAGCTTCTGGCGGGGGGCGAATTCAGATACGCAGTATTTT
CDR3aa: CASSFWRGANSDTQYF

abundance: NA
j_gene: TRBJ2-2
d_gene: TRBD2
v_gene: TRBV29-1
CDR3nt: TGCAGCGTTGATGGTAGCGGGGGGGCTACCGGGGAGCTGTTTTTT
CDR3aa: CSVDGSGGATGELFF

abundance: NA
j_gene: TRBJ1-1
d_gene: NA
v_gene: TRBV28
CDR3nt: TGTGCCAGCAGTTTACCAGGGATGAACACTGAAGCTTTCTTT
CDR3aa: CASSLPGMNTEAFF

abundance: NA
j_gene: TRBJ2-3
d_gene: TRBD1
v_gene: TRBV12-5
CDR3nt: TGTGCTAGTGGACGTGGGACAGGGGCTAGCACAGATACGCAGTATTTT
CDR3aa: CASGRGTGASTDTQYF

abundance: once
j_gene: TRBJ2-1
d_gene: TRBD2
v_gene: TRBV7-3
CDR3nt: TGTGCCAGCAGCCTCCGACTAGCGCGAGGAGCCCCCAATGAGCAGTTCTTC
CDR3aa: CASSLRLARGAPNEQFF

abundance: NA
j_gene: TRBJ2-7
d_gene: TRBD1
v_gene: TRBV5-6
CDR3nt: TGTGCCAGCCGACGCAGGGGGTCCTATTACGAGCAGTACTTC
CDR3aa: CASRRRGSYYEQYF

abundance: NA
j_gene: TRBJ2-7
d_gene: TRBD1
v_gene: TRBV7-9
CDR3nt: TGTGCCAGCAGCTCCCGGGGTGGGACAGGGTCCTACGAGCAGTACTTC
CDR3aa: CASSSRGGTGSYEQYF

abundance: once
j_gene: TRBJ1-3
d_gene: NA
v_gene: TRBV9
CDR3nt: TGTGCCAGCAGCGTAGAGGGGTTGAGTTCCGGAAACACCATATATTTT
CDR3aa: CASSVEGLSSGNTIYF

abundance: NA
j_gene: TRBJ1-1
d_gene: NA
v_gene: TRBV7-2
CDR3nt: TGTGCCAGCGATCGACAGGCGAACACTGAAGCTTTCTTT
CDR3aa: CASDRQANTEAFF

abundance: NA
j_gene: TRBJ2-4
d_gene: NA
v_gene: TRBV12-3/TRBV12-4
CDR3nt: TGTGCCAGCAGTTTGAAAGCGGACATTCAGTACTTC
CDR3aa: CASSLKADIQYF

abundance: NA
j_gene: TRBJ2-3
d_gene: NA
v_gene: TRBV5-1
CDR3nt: TGCGCCAGCAGCTTGACGGCAGGGCGGGGAACAGATACGCAGTATTTT
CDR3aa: CASSLTAGRGTDTQYF

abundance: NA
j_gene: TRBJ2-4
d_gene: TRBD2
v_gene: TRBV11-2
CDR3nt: TGTGCCAGCAGCGTCATCCGGGCGGGGGTGAGGGCCAAAAACATTCAGTACTTC
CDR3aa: CASSVIRAGVRAKNIQYF

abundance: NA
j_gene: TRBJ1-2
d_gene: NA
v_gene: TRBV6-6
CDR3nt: TGTGCCAGCAAGGCGAATAGGACAGCATATGGCTACACCTTC
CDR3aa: CASKANRTAYGYTF

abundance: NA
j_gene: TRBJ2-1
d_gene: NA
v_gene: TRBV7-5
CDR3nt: TGTGTCAGAAGCTTAGTGGTTCGGCTAGCGGGAGAAAACAATGAGCAGTTCTTC
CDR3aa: CVRSLVVRLAGENNEQFF

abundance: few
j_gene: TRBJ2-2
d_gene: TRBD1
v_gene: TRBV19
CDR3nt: TGTGCCAGTAGCGGACAGGGGAACACCGGGGAGCTGTTTTTT
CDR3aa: CASSGQGNTGELFF

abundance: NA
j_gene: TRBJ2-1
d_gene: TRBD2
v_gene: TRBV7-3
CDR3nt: TGTGCCAGCAGCTTATTAGCGGGATACCATGAGCAGTTCTTC
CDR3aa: CASSLLAGYHEQFF

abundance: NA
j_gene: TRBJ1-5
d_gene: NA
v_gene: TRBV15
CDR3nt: TGTGCCACCAGCAGAGACAGGGAAGGTGGACAGCCCCAGCATTTT
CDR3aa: CATSRDREGGQPQHF

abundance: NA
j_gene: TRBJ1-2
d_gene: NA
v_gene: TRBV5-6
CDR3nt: TGTGCCAGCAGCCTAGGGAGTGCTCACTATGGCTACACCTTC
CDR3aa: CASSLGSAHYGYTF

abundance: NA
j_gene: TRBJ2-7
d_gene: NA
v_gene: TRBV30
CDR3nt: TGTGCCTGGAGTGAATCCTCCTCCCACGAGCAGTACTTC
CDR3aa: CAWSESSSHEQYF

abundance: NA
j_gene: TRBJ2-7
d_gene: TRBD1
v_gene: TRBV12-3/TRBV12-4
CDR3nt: TGTGCCAGCAGGTCGACAGGGTACTACGAGCAGTACTTC
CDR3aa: CASRSTGYYEQYF

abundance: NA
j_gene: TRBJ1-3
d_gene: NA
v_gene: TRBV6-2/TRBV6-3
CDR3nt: TGTGCCAGCAGTACACGACTGCAGGGTTCTTCTGGAAACACCATATATTTT
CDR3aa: CASSTRLQGSSGNTIYF

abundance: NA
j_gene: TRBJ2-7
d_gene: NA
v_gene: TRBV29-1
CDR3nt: TGCAGCGTTAGTAGGGGGTTATCCTACGAGCAGTACTTC
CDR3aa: CSVSRGLSYEQYF

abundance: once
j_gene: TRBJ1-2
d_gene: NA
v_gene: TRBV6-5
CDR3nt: TGTGCCAGCAGTTATGGTCAGGGCCATGGCTACACCTTC
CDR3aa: CASSYGQGHGYTF

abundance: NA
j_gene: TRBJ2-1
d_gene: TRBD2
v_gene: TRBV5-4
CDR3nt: TGTGCCAGCAGCCCAGGCGGGGTAGCGGGGGGCCGGAGTGAGCAGTTCTTC
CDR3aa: CASSPGGVAGGRSEQFF

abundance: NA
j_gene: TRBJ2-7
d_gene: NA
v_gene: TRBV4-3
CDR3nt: TGCGCCAGCAGCCAAGACCCCGGGTTCACCCCCTACGAGCAGTACTTC
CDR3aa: CASSQDPGFTPYEQYF

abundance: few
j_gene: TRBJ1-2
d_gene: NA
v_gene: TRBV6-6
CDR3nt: TGTGCCAGCACCCCGGGTGTTGGCGGCTACACCTTC
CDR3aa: CASTPGVGGYTF

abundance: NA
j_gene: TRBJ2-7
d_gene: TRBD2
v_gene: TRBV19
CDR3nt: TGTGCCAGTAGTTCTAGAGGACTAGCCTCCGAGCAGTACTTC
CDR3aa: CASSSRGLASEQYF

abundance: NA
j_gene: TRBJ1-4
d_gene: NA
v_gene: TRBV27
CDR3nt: TGTGCCAGCAGGCAAACCGGGACTGTTGAAAAACTGTTTTTT
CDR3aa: CASRQTGTVEKLFF

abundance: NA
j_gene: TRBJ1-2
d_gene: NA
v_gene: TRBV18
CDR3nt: TGTGCCAGCTCACCAACCGGGACCGCTTTTAGGGGGGGCTACACCTTC
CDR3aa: CASSPTGTAFRGGYTF

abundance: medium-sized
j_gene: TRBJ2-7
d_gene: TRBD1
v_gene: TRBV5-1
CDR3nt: TGCGCCAGCAGCCCAACGGGACAGGGCTACGAGCAGTACTTC
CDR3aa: CASSPTGQGYEQYF

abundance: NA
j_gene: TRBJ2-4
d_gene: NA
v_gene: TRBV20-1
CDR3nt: TGCAGTGCCACTAGTAGGGATCAGTACTTC
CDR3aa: CSATSRDQYF

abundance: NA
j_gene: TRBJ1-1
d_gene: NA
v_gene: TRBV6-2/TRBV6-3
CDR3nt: TGTGCCAGCAGCCCCACGGGGACACGAAACACTGAAGCTTTCTTT
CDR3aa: CASSPTGTRNTEAFF

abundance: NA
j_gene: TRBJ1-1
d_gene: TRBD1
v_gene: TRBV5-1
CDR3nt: TGCGCCAGCAGCTCGTCCCCCGGGACAGGAGCGTCCACTGAAGCTTTCTTT
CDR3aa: CASSSSPGTGASTEAFF

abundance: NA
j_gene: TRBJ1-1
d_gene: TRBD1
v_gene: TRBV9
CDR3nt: TGTGCCAGCAGCGTAGGACAGGGGAACACTGAAGCTTTCTTT
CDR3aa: CASSVGQGNTEAFF

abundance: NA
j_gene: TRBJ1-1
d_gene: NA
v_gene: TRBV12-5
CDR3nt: TGTGCTAGCGCTCGAAACTTGAACACTGAAGCTTTCTTT
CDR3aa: CASARNLNTEAFF

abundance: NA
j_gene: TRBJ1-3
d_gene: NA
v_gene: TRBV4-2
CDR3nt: TGTGCCAGCAGCCAAGGTAGTATGTCGAGTGGAAACACCATATATTTT
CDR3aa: CASSQGSMSSGNTIYF

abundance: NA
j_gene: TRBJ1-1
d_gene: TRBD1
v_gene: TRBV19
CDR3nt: TGTGCCAGTAGTATACAGGGGGGGAACACTGAAGCTTTCTTT
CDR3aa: CASSIQGGNTEAFF

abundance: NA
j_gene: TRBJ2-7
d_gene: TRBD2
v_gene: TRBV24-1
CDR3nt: TGTGCCACCAGCTCCGCTAGCGGGGGGTGGCGCGAGCAGTACTTC
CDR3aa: CATSSASGGWREQYF

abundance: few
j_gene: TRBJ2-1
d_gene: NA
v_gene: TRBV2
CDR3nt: TGTGCCAGCATATCAACACAGGGTACATACAATGAGCAGTTCTTC
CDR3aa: CASISTQGTYNEQFF

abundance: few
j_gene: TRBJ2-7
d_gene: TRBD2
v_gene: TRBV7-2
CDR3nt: TGTGCCAGCAGCTTAGTATTGGGCGGGAGGCCTCACTTC
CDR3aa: CASSLVLGGRPHF

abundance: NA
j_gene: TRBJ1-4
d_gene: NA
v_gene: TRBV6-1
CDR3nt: TGTGCCAGCAGTGGGGGTCGGGCAGGGCTAAATGAAAAACTGTTTTTT
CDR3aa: CASSGGRAGLNEKLFF

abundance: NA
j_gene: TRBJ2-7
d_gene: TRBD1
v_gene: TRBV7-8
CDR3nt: TGTGCCAGCAGCTTCGACGGGACAGGGATCGAGCAGTACTTC
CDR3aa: CASSFDGTGIEQYF

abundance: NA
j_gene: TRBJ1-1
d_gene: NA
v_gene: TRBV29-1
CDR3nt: TGCAGCGTTGCTTCAGGTACGAACACTGAAGCTTTCTTT
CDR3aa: CSVASGTNTEAFF

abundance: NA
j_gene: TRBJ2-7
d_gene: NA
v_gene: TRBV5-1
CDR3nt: TGCGCCAGCACCAAACGCATGGGGACACCCTACGAGCAGTACTTC
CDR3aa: CASTKRMGTPYEQYF

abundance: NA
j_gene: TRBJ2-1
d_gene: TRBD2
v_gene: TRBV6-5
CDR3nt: TGTGCCAGCAGCCCGACTAGCGGGGGGGCCGGTGAGCAGTTCTTC
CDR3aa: CASSPTSGGAGEQFF

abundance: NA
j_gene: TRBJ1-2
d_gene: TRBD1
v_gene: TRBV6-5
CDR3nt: TGTGCCAGCAGTTACTCACCGGGACAGGGCGCTGGCTACACCTTC
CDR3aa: CASSYSPGQGAGYTF

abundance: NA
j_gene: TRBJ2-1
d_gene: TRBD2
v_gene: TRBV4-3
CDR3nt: TGCGCCAGCAGCCAACGACTAGCGGGAGACGAGCAGTTCTTC
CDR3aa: CASSQRLAGDEQFF

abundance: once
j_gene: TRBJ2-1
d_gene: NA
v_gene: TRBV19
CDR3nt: TGTGCCAGTAGTATGACTGACAATGAGCAGTTCTTC
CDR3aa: CASSMTDNEQFF

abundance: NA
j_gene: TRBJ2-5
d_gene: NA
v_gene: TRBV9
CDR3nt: TGTGCCAGCAGCGTAGGAGGAGGGGCGAGAGAGACCCAGTACTTC
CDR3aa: CASSVGGGARETQYF

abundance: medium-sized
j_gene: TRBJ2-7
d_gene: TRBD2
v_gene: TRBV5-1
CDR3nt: TGCGCCAGCAGCTCGTCGACTAGCGGGATCTACGAGCAGTACTTC
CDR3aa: CASSSSTSGIYEQYF

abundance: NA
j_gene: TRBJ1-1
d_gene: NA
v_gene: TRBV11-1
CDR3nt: TGTGCCAGCAGCTTAGTAACGGGCGGAGGCACTGAAGCTTTCTTT
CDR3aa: CASSLVTGGGTEAFF

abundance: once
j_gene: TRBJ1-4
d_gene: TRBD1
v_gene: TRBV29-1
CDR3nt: TGCAGCGTCACAGGGGCGATTAATGAAAAACTGTTTTTT
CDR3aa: CSVTGAINEKLFF